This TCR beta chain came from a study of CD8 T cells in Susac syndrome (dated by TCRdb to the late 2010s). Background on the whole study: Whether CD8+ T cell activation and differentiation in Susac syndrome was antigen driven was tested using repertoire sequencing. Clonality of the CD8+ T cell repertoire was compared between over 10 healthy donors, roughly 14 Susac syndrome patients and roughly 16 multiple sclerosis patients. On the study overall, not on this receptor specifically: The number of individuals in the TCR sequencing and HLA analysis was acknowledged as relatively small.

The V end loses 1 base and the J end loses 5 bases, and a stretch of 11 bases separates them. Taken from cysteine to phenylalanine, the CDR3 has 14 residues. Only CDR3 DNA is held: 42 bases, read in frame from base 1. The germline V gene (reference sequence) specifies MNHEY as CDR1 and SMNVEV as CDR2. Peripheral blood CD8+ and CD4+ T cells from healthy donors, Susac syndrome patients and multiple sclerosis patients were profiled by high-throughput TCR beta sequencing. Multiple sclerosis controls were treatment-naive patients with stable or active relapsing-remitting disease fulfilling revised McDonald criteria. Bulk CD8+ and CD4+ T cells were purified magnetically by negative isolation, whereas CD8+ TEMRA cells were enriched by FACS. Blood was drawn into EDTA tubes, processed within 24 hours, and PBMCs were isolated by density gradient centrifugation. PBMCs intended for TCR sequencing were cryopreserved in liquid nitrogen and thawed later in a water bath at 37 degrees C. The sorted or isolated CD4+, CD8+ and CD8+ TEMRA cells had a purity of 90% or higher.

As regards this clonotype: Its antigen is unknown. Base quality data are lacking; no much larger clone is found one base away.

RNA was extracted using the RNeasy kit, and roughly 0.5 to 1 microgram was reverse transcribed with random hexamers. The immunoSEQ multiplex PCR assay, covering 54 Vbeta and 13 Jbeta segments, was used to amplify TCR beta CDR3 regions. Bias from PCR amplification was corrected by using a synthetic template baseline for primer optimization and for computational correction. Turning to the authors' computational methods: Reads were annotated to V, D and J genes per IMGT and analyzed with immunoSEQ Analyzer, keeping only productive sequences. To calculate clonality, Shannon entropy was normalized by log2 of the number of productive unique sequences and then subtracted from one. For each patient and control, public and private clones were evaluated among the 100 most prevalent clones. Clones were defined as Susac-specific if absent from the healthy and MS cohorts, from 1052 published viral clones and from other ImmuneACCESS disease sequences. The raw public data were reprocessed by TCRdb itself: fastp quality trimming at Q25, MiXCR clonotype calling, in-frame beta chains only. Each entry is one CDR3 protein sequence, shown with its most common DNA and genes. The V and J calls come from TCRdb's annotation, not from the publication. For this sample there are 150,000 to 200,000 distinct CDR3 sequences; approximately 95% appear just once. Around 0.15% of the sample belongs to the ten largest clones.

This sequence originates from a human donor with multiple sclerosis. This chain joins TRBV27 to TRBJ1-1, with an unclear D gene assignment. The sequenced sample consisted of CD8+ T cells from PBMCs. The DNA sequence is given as TGTGCCAGCAGTTTATATCCCACTCGGACTGAAGCTTTCTTT. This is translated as CASSLYPTRTEAFF.